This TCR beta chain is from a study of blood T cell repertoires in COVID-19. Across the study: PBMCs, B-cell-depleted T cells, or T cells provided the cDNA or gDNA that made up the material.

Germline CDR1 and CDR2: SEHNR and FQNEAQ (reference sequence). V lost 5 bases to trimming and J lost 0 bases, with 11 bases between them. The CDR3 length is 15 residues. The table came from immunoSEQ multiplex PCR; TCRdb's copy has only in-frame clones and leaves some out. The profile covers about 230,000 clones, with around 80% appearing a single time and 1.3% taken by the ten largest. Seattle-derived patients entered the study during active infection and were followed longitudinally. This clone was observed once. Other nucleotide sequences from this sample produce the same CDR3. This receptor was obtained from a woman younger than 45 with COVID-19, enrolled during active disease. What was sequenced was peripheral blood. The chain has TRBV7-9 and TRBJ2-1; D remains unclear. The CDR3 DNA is TGTGCCAGCAGCCCGAGCGAGAGCTCCTACAATGAGCAGTTCTTC. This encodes CASSPSESSYNEQFF. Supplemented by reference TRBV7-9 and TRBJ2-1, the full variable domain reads DTGVSQNPRHKITKRGQNVTFRCDPISEHNRLYWYRQTLGQGPEFLTYFQNEAQLEKSRLLSDRFSAERPKGSFSTLEIQRTEQGDSAMYLCASSPSESSYNEQFFGPGTRLTVL.